This paragraph reports one TCR beta chain. The CDR3 is made up of 13 amino acids. Germline V CDR1 and CDR2: SEHNR, FQNEAQ (reference sequence). Losses at the gene ends were 6 bases for V and 7 bases for J; bases not matched to a gene: 5. Assay: immunoSEQ multiplex PCR; the TCRdb copy retains only in-frame clones and omits some. The sample records approximately 210,000 clones, 70% to 90% being singletons. This entry comes from a study of blood T cell repertoires in COVID-19. Study-level information: Samples taken during acute and convalescent COVID-19 were collected in the United States, Italy and Spain. PBMCs, B-cell-depleted T cells, or T cells were the source of the cDNA or gDNA that made up the material.

This chain connects TRBV7-9 to TRBJ2-2; 7 nucleotides agree with TRBD2. The sequencing sample was made of peripheral blood. This clonotype was sampled from a woman between 70 and 85 years old with active or convalescent COVID-19. CDR3 amino acids: CASRRESVGELFF. DNA of the CDR3: TGTGCCAGCAGGCGGGAGTCCGTCGGGGAGCTGTTTTTT.